The TCR beta chain described here comes from a study of T cell repertoires in cytomegalovirus infection. Study at large: CMV infection together with matching HLA type was indicated by public TCR beta signatures.

Each CDR3 protein is one row after TCRdb ran MiXCR on the reads. The sample has around 270,000 distinct CDR3 sequences, over 8% seen once; the top ten hold about 15%. The CDR3 runs to 14 residues. The V gene's germline CDR1 is SGHTA and CDR2 FQGNSA. V was cut by 5 bases and J by 4 bases, with 15 bases left in between. This clonotype was recorded at least ten times. Sequences were obtained from PBMCs. This chain links TRBV7-2 with TRBJ2-7, with a weak D call TRBD1 (6 bases). The sequence was obtained from a human donor in good health (CMV status not recorded). Some clones in this sample may be carry-over from other donors' samples. CDR3 in DNA: TGTGCCAGCAGCCCATTCCGGGACAAATACGAGCAGTACTTC. Its translation: CASSPFRDKYEQYF.